Following are 23 T cell receptor beta chains from one sample sequenced in a study of T cell repertoires in cytomegalovirus infection. These receptors have no identified antigens. TCRdb redid the calling of the reads with MiXCR, one entry per CDR3 protein. The sample shows around 710,000 distinct CDR3 sequences, around 29% of them seen only once. The material sequenced was cultured CD8+ T cells from PBMCs, taken from culture after CMV antigen stimulation. The receptors were gathered from a human donor in good health (CMV status not recorded). Some clones in this sample may be carry-over from other donors' samples.

This clonotype was seen more than once but under ten times. The chain employs TRBV27 and TRBJ2-7, with a tentative D call TRBD2 (7 bases). The germline CDR1 and CDR2 sequences are MNHEY and SMNVEV (reference sequence). V shed 2 bases and J shed 2 bases, with 16 bases lying between them. There are 16 residues in the CDR3. The CDR3 DNA reads TGTGCCAGCAGTTTAGAGGGGGGGCTTTCCCCCTACGAGCAGTACTTC. This gives the protein CASSLEGGLSPYEQYF.

This clonotype occurred many times. The chain combines TRBV7-9 with TRBJ2-1; TRBD1 aligns across 10 bases. The germline gives CDR1 SEHNR, CDR2 FQNEAQ (reference sequence). The CDR3 sequence is 13 residues long. Losses at the gene ends were 4 bases for V and 6 bases for J; bases not matched to a gene: 0. CDR3 in DNA: TGTGCCAGCAGCTGGGACAGGGGCAATGAGCAGTTCTTC. Its protein is CASSWDRGNEQFF.

This clonotype has only a few counts. This chain connects TRBV5-6 to TRBJ1-2; 7 bases line up with TRBD1. CDR3 length: 17 amino acids. Losses at the gene ends were 1 base for V and 2 bases for J; bases not matched to a gene: 11. Germline CDR1 and CDR2: SGHDT and YYEEEE. CDR3 sequence: CASSLIYGTADNYGYTF. In nucleotides, the CDR3 is TGTGCCAGCAGCTTGATATACGGGACAGCGGACAACTATGGCTACACCTTC.

The V and J genes are TRBV7-6 and TRBJ1-5; D gene uncertain. The CDR3 length is 14 residues. Trimming took off 1 base at V and 5 bases at J, with 9 bases between the two ends. Germline values: CDR1 SGHVS, CDR2 FNYEAQ. The CDR3 region has the DNA TGTGCCAGCAGCTTAGGGCCGGACTATCAGCCCCAGCATTTT. Its protein product is CASSLGPDYQPQHF.

This sequence joins TRBV7-9 and TRBJ2-5, with a possible D match to TRBD1 (8 bases). Germline-derived CDR1 and CDR2 are SEHNR and FQNEAQ (reference sequence). V dropped 4 bases and J dropped 5 bases, with 17 bases sitting between them. The CDR3 is 15 residues long. The CDR3, as DNA: TGTGCCAGCAGCTCAATGAAACAGGGGGGGGAGACCCAGTACTTC. Translated, it gives CASSSMKQGGETQYF.

This chain uses TRBV11-2 with TRBJ1-2; possibly TRBD1 for D (5 bases). There are 19 residues in the CDR3. V was cut by 4 bases and J by 0 bases, with 24 bases left in between. Germline CDR1 SGHAT, CDR2 FQNNGV. CDR3 coding DNA: TGTGCCAGCAGCTCGTCAGGGATAGGGCTTTACGGAGCTAACTATGGCTACACCTTC. Protein: CASSSSGIGLYGANYGYTF.

This chain joins TRBV27 and TRBJ2-7; perhaps TRBD1 as D (6 bases). V was trimmed by 6 bases and J by 2 bases, leaving 14 bases between them. Germline-derived CDR1 and CDR2 are MNHEY and SMNVEV (reference sequence). The CDR3 extends over 14 amino acids. The DNA for the CDR3 is TGTGCCAGCAGGTCGACAGGATTACCCTACGAGCAGTACGTC. It specifies CASRSTGLPYEQYV.

The CDR3 loop is CASSSSGTGTYEQYV. In DNA form, the CDR3 reads TGTGCCAGCAGTTCCTCCGGGACAGGGACCTACGAGCAGTACGTC. V gene TRBV6-2 or TRBV6-3 combines with J gene TRBJ2-7; TRBD1 aligns across 9 bases. The CDR3 loop spans 15 amino acids. J gave up 2 bases and V 4 bases, and 6 bases lay outside the gene matches. Germline-derived CDR1 and CDR2 are MNHEY and SVGEGT.

This rearrangement joins TRBV7-6 to TRBJ2-7; TRBD1 agrees at 7 bases. Germline values: CDR1 SGHVS, CDR2 FNYEAQ. This CDR3 is built from 14 residues. V shed 2 bases and J 3 bases; nucleotides not matched to a gene: 4. The CDR3 sequence is CASSLSDRDYEQYF. CDR3 nucleotide sequence: TGTGCCAGCAGCTTATCCGACAGGGACTACGAGCAGTACTTC.

CDR3 amino acids: CSARDHRRDGEKLFF. CDR3 in DNA: TGCAGTGCTAGAGATCACCGGAGGGATGGGGAAAAACTGTTTTTT. J is TRBJ1-4 and V is TRBV20-1, with unresolved D. Germline V gene data show CDR1 as DFQATT and CDR2 as SNEGSKA (reference sequence). V gave up 0 bases and J gave up 8 bases, with 16 bases separating them. The length of the CDR3 is 15 residues.

This clonotype occurred a few times. The chain is built from TRBV27 and TRBJ2-1; 7 nucleotides match TRBD1. CDR1 is MNHEY, CDR2 SMNVEV, per germline (reference sequence). The CDR3 has 15 residues. V gave up 4 bases and J gave up 0 bases; unmatched junction bases: 3. In DNA form, the CDR3 reads TGTGCCAGCAGTTGGGGACAGACCTCCTACAATGAGCAGTTCTTC. Residues: CASSWGQTSYNEQFF.

This clonotype was observed many times. The chain is built from TRBV12-3 or TRBV12-4 and TRBJ2-3; 12 nucleotides line up with TRBD1. The CDR3 is 15 amino acids. The junction had 7 bases not matched to a gene; V was cut back by 7 bases and J by 5 bases. Written as DNA, the CDR3 is TGTGCCAGCACCGCGGGACAGGGGGCAATAGATACGCAGTATTTT. Translated: CASTAGQGAIDTQYF.

The chain combines TRBV7-9 with TRBJ1-6, with a weak D call TRBD1 (5 bases). Germline values: CDR1 SEHNR, CDR2 FQNEAQ (reference sequence). Deletions cut 4 bases from V and 6 bases from J, with 16 bases between. The CDR3 covers 16 residues. CDR3 in DNA: TGTGCCAGCAGCTCCTCCCGGGGGGGGTTTAATTCACCCCTCCACTTT. Its translation: CASSSSRGGFNSPLHF.

This chain links TRBV7-9 with TRBJ2-1; 9 positions agree with TRBD1. This CDR3 region has 16 residues. The germline CDR1 and CDR2 sequences are SEHNR and FQNEAQ (reference sequence). V trimming: 5 bases; J trimming: 7 bases; junction bases outside the gene matches: 12. For the CDR3, the DNA is TGTGCCAGCAGCCACCCGCGGGGACAGGGATCAAATGAGCAGTTCTTC. The encoded protein is CASSHPRGQGSNEQFF.

The rearrangement uses TRBV7-9 and TRBJ2-2; 7 nucleotides match TRBD1. The CDR3 totals 16 residues. CDR1 is SEHNR and CDR2 is FQNEAQ in the germline V gene (reference sequence). The trim removed 5 bases at V and 1 base at J, leaving 7 bases unmatched. CDR3 in DNA: TGTGCCAGCAGCCACGCAGGGGGAGTGAACACCGGGGAGCTGTTTTTT. Translating it yields CASSHAGGVNTGELFF.

This clonotype occurred many times. This chain joins TRBV7-2 and TRBJ2-5; 7 bases match TRBD1. The ends lost 1 base at V and 3 bases at J; junction bases unmatched: 5. CDR3 size: 15 residues. Germline loops: CDR1 SGHTA, CDR2 FQGNSA. DNA for the CDR3: TGTGCCAGCAGCTTAGTTTTCAGGGGGAAAGAGACCCAGTACTTC. This translates into CASSLVFRGKETQYF.

In this sample, this clonotype turned up a few times. The chain links TRBV4-2 to TRBJ1-2; 10 bases match TRBD1. Germline V gene data show CDR1 as LGHNA and CDR2 as YNFKEQ. This CDR3 contains 16 residues. V was clipped by 2 bases and J by 5 bases; unmatched bases: 8. Here the CDR3 DNA reads TGTGCCAGCAGCCAAACCGACAGGGGGCCTTGGTATGGCTACACCTTC. This sequence encodes CASSQTDRGPWYGYTF.

The sample holds many counts of this clonotype. The rearrangement joins TRBV7-6 to TRBJ2-7, with TRBD1 identical over 11 bases. The ends lost 6 bases at V and 5 bases at J; junction bases unmatched: 9. The CDR3 has 15 amino acids. CDR1 is SGHVS and CDR2 is FNYEAQ in the germline V gene. CDR3 DNA sequence: TGTGCCAGCAGTACAAGGACAGGGGGCTTGGACGAGCAGTACTTC. Translated, it gives CASSTRTGGLDEQYF.

This clonotype has more than one count but fewer than ten. This chain connects TRBV5-1 to TRBJ2-5; 7 bases are shared with TRBD2. Trimming took 6 bases from V and 2 from J; bases not matched to a gene: 4. The CDR3 has 13 residues. The germline V gene has CDR1 SGHRS and CDR2 YFSETQ. CDR3 residues: CASNQGGQETQYF. CDR3 coding DNA: TGCGCCAGCAATCAGGGAGGGCAAGAGACCCAGTACTTC.

This clonotype showed up many times. The V call is TRBV19, the J call TRBJ1-1; 7 bases are a match to TRBD1. The CDR3 totals 12 residues. Germline V gene data show CDR1 as LNHDA and CDR2 as SQIVND (reference sequence). V shed 10 bases and J 0 bases; nucleotides not matched to a gene: 2. As DNA, the CDR3 is TGTGCCACCGGGACAGTGAACACTGAAGCTTTCTTT. It translates to CATGTVNTEAFF.

This sequence joins TRBV7-6 and TRBJ2-1; 7 bases are shared with TRBD2. The CDR3 is 18 residues long. The junction had 10 bases not matched to a gene; V was cut back by 0 bases and J by 2 bases. CDR1 and CDR2 (germline): SGHVS, FNYEAQ. This chain's CDR3 is CASSLALRLANPYNEQFF. As DNA, the CDR3 is TGTGCCAGCAGCTTAGCGCTAAGACTAGCCAACCCCTACAATGAGCAGTTCTTC.

V is TRBV5-5 and J is TRBJ2-1; 8 nucleotides match TRBD1. Germline V gene lookup returns CDR1 SGHKS and CDR2 YYEKEE (reference sequence). The CDR3 spans 14 residues. J was trimmed by 8 bases and V by 1 base; bases with no gene match: 5. This CDR3 reads CASSLIWTGYEQFF. The CDR3 region has the DNA TGTGCCAGCAGCTTGATTTGGACAGGGTATGAGCAGTTCTTC.

This chain connects TRBV7-9 to TRBJ1-2; D gene unclear. The CDR3 is made up of 12 amino acids. Germline V gene data show CDR1 as SEHNR and CDR2 as FQNEAQ (reference sequence). The V end lost 4 bases, the J end lost 8 bases, and 11 bases lay between the germline ends. CDR3 nucleotides: TGTGCCAGCAGCTCGGCCGGGGAAGGCTACACCTTC. Its translation is CASSSAGEGYTF.